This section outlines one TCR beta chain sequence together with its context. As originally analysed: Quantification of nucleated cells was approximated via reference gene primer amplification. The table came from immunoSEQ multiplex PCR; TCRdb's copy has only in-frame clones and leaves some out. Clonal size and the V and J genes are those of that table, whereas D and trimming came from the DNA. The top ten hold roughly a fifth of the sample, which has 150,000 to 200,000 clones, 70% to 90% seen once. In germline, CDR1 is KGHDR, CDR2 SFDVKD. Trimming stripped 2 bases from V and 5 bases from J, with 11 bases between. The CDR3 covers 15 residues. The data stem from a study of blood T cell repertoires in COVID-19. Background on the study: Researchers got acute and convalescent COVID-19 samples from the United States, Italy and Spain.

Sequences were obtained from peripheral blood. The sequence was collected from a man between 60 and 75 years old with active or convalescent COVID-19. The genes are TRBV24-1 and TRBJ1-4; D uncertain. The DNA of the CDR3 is TGTGCCACCAGTGATTCTCGACATAGGAATGAAAAACTGTTTTTT. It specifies CATSDSRHRNEKLFF.